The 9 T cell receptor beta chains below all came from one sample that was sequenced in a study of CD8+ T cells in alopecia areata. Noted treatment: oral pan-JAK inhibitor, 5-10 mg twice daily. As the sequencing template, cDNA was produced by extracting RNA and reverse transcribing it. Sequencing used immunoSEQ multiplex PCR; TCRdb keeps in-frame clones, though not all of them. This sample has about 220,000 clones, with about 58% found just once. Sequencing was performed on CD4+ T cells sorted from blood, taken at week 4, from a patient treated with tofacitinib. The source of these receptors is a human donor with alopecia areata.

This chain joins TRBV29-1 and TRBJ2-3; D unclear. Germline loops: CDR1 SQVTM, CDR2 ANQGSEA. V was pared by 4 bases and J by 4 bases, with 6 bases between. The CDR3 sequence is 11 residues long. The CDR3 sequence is CSVAFSDTQYF. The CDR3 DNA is TGCAGCGTTGCGTTTTCAGATACGCAGTATTTT.

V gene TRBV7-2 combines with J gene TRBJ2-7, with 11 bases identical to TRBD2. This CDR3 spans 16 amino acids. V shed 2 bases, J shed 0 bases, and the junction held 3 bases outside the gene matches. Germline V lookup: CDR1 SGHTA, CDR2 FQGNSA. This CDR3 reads CASSLPLAGDSYEQYF. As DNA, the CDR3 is TGTGCCAGCAGCTTACCACTAGCGGGGGACTCCTACGAGCAGTACTTC.

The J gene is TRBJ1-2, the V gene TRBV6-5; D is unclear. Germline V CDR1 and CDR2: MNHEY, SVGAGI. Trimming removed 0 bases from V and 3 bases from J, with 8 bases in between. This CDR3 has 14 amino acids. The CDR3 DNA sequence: TGTGCCAGCAGTTACTCATCTTTTGACTATGGCTACACCTTC. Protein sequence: CASSYSSFDYGYTF.

The CDR3 loop is CASLSGGETEQYF. DNA for the CDR3: TGTGCCAGCCTGTCAGGGGGCGAGACCGAGCAGTACTTC. The chain has TRBV28 and TRBJ2-7; 8 bases line up with TRBD1. Germline V gene lookup returns CDR1 MDHEN and CDR2 SYDVKM. The J segment lost 6 bases and the V segment lost 8 bases, leaving 9 bases of the junction unmatched. CDR3 length: 13 residues.

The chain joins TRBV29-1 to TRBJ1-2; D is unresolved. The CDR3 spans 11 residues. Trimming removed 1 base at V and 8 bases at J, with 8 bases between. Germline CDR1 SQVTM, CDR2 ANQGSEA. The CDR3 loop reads CSVEGLGGYTF. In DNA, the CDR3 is TGCAGCGTTGAAGGTCTGGGGGGCTACACCTTC.

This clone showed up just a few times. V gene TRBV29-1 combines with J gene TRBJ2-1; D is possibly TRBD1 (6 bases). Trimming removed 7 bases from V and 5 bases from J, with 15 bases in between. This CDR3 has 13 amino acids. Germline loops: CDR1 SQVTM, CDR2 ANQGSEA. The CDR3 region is CSGTGIKHNEQFF. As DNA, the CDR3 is TGCAGCGGAACAGGGATTAAACACAATGAGCAGTTCTTC.

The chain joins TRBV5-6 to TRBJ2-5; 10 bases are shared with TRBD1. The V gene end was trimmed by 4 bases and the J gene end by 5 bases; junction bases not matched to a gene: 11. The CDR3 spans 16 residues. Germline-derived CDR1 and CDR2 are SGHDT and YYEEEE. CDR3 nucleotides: TGTGCCAGCAGCGCCACCGGGACAGGGGACTACGAGACCCAGTACTTC. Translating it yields CASSATGTGDYETQYF.

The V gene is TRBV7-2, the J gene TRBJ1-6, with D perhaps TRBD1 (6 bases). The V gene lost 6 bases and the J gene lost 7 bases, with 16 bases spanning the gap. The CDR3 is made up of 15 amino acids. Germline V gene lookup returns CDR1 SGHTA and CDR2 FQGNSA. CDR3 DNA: TGTGCCAGCAGAGAACAGGGACTTCTAAATTCACCCCTCCACTTT. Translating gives CASREQGLLNSPLHF.

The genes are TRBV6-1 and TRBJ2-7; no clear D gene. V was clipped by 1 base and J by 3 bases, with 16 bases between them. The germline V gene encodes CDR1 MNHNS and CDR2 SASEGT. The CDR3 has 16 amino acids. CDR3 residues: CASSEEFRTAVYEQYF. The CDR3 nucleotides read TGTGCCAGCAGTGAAGAATTTAGGACGGCCGTCTACGAGCAGTACTTC.